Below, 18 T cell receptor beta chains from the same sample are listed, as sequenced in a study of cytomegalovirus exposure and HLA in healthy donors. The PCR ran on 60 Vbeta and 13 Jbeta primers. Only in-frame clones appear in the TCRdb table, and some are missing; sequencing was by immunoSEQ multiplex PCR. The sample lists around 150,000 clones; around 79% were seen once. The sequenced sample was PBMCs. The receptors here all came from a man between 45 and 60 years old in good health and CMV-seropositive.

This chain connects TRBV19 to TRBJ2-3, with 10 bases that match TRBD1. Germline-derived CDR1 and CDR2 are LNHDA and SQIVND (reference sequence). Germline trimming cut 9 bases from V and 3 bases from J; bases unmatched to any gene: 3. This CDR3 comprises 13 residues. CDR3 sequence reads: CASRQGATDTQYF. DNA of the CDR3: TGTGCCAGCCGACAGGGGGCTACAGATACGCAGTATTTT.

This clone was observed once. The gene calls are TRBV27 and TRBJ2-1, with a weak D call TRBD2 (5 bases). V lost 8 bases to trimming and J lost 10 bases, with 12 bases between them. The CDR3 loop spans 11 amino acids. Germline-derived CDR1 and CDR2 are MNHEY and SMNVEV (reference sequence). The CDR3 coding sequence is TGTGCCAGCCTGAGAGGGCGGGAGCAGTTCTTC. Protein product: CASLRGREQFF.

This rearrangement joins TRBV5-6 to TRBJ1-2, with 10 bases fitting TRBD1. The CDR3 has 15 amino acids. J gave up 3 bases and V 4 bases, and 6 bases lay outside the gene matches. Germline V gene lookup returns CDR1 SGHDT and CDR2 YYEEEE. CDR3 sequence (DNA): TGTGCCAGCAGCCTAGGGACAGGGGATGACTATGGCTACACCTTC. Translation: CASSLGTGDDYGYTF.

The CDR3 region has the DNA TGTGCCAGCAGCTTTAAGGCGGGGGGCTCCTCCTACAATGAGCAGTTCTTC. Translating it yields CASSFKAGGSSYNEQFF. The V call is TRBV5-4, the J call TRBJ2-1; 8 bases are a match to TRBD2. V lost 2 bases to trimming and J lost 0 bases; unmatched junction nucleotides: 7. Germline CDR1 is SGHNT and CDR2 is YYREEE (reference sequence). CDR3 length: 17 amino acids.

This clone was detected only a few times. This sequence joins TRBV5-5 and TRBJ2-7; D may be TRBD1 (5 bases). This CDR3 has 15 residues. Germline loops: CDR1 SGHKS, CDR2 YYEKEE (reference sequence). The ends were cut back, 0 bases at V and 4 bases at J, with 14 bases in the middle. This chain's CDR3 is CASSLAIGAQYEQYF. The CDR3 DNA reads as TGTGCCAGCAGCTTGGCCATAGGGGCGCAGTACGAGCAGTACTTC.

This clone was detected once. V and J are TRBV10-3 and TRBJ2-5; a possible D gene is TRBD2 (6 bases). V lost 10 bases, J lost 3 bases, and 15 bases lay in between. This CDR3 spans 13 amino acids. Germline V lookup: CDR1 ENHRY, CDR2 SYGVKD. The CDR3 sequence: CAKLGLVKETQYF. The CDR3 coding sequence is TGTGCCAAACTGGGACTTGTTAAAGAGACCCAGTACTTC.

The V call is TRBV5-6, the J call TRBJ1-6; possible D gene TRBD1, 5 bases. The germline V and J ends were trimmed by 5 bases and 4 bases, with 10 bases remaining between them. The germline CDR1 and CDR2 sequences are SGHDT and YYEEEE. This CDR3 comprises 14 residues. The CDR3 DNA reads TGTGCCAGCAGACTACAGGATTATAATTCACCCCTCCACTTT. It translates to CASRLQDYNSPLHF.

The CDR3 here is CASSLGTGVNYEQYF. CDR3 bases: TGTGCCAGCAGCTTAGGTACAGGGGTGAACTACGAGCAGTACTTC. The V gene is TRBV7-6, the J gene TRBJ2-7; TRBD1 aligns across 7 bases. The CDR3 is made up of 15 amino acids. J was trimmed by 3 bases and V by 1 base; bases with no gene match: 6. The germline V gene encodes CDR1 SGHVS and CDR2 FNYEAQ.

The CDR3 loop is CASSDPSRGRPGDTQYF. CDR3 sequence (DNA): TGCGCCAGCAGCGACCCCTCACGGGGGAGGCCGGGGGATACGCAGTATTTT. The V call is TRBV5-1, the J call TRBJ2-3, with D tentatively TRBD2 (6 bases). The CDR3 loop spans 17 amino acids. Germline CDR1 SGHRS, CDR2 YFSETQ. Trimming shortened V by 4 bases and J by 6 bases, and 24 bases separated the two germline ends. Full variable domain (rest looked up from reference TRBV5-1 and TRBJ2-3): KAGVTQTPRYLIKTRGQQVTLSCSPISGHRSVSWYQQTPGQGLQFLFEYFSETQRNKGNFPGRFSGRQFSNSRSEMNVSTLELGDSALYLCASSDPSRGRPGDTQYFGPGTRLTVL.

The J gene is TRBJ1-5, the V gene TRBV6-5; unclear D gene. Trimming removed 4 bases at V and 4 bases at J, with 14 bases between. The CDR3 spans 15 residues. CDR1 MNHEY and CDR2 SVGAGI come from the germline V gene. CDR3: CASSSTWTGNQPQHF. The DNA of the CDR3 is TGTGCCAGCAGTTCAACGTGGACGGGGAATCAGCCCCAGCATTTT.

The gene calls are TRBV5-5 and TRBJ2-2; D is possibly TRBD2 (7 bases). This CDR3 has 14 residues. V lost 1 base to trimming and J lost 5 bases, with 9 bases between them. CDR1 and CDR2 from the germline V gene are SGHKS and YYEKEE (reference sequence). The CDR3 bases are TGTGCCAGCAGCTTGAGGGGGGGTACCGGGGAGCTGTTTTTT. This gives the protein CASSLRGGTGELFF.

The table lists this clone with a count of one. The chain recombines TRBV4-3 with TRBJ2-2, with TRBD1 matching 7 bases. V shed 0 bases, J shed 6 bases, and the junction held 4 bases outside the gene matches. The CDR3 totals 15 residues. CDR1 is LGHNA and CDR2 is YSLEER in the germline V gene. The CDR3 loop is CASSQDEGAPGELFF. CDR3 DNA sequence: TGCGCCAGCAGCCAAGATGAGGGGGCCCCCGGGGAGCTGTTTTTT.

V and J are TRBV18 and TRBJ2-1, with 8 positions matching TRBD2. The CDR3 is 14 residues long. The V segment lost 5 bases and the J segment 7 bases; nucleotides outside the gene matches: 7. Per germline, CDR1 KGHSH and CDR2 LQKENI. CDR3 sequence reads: CASSSGGARNEQFF. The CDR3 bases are TGTGCCAGCTCATCGGGGGGGGCCCGAAATGAGCAGTTCTTC. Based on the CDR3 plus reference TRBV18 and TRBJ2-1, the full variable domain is NAGVMQNPRHLVRRRGQEARLRCSPMKGHSHVYWYRQLPEEGLKFMVYLQKENIIDESGMPKERFSAEFPKEGPSILRIQQVVRGDSAAYFCASSSGGARNEQFFGPGTRLTVL.

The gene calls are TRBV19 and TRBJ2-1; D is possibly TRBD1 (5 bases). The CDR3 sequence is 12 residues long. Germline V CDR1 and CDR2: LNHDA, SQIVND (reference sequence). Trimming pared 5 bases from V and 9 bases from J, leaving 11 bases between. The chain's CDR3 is CASSAGSGEQFF. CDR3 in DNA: TGTGCCAGTAGTGCAGGGTCTGGTGAGCAGTTCTTC.

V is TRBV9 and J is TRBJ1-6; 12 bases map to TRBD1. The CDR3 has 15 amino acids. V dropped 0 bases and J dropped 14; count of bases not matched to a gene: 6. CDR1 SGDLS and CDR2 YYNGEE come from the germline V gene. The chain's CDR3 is CASSVGDRGRGALHF. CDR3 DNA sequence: TGTGCCAGCAGCGTAGGGGACAGGGGGCGCGGTGCCCTCCACTTT.

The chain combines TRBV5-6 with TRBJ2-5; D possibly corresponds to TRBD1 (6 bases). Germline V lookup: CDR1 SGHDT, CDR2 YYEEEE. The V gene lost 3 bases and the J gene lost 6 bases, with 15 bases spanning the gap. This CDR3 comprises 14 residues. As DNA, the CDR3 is TGTGCCAGCAGCTCGATCCGCAGGGGCCAGACCCAGTACTTC. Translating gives CASSSIRRGQTQYF.

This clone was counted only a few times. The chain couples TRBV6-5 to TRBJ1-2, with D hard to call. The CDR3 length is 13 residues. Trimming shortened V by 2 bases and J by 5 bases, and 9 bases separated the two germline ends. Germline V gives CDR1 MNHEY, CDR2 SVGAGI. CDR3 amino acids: CASSYISFYGYTF. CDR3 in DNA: TGTGCCAGCAGTTACATCAGTTTTTATGGCTACACCTTC.

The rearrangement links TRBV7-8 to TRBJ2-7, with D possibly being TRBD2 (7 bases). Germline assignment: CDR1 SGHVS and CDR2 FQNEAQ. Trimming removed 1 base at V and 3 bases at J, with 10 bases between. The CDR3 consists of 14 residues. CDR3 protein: CASSLGGGLYEQYF. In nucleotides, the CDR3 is TGTGCCAGCAGCTTAGGCGGGGGCCTCTACGAGCAGTACTTC.